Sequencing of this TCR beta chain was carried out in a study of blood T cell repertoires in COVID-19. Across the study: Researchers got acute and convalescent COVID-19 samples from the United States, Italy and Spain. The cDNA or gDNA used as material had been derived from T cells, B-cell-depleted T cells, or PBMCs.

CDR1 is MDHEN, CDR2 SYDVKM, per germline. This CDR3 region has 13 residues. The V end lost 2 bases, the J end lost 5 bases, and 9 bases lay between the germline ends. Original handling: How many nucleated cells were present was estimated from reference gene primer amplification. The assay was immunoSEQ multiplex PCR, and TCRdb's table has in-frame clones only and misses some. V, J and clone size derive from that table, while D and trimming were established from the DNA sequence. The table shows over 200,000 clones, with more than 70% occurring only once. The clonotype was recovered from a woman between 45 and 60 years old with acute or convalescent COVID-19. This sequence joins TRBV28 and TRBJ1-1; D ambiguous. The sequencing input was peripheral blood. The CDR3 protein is CASSLRAGTEAFF. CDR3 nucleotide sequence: TGTGCCAGCAGTTTAAGGGCGGGTACTGAAGCTTTCTTT.